This T cell receptor beta chain was identified in a study of blood T cell repertoires in COVID-19. Study-level background: Samples of COVID-19 (acute and convalescent) were obtained from the United States, Italy and Spain.

The CDR3 is 16 residues long. Trimming cost V 6 bases and J 0 bases; bases outside gene matches: 6. CDR1 and CDR2 (germline): ENHRY, SYGVKD. In the source study's methods: Estimated nucleated cell counts came from reference gene primer amplification. Sequencing used immunoSEQ multiplex PCR; TCRdb keeps in-frame clones, though not all of them. V, J and clone size derive from that table, while D and trimming were established from the DNA sequence. There are 150,000 or so clones in the sample; roughly 90% occur only once, and under 30% lies in the top ten. Source material: peripheral blood. The clonotype was recovered from a man between 60 and 75 years old with acute or convalescent COVID-19. This rearrangement joins TRBV10-3 to TRBJ1-3; 9 bases are a match to TRBD1. The CDR3 DNA reads TGTGCCATCAGAGGACAGGGGACCCACTCTGGAAACACCATATATTTT. Amino acid sequence: CAIRGQGTHSGNTIYF.